Listed below are T cell receptor beta chains from one sample, sequenced in a study of cytomegalovirus exposure and HLA in healthy donors. TCRdb's table, derived via immunoSEQ multiplex PCR, lists solely in-frame clones and lacks some. The sample shows 95,000 to 150,000 clones, about two thirds of them seen only once. Specimen: PBMCs. Every receptor here comes from a man aged 30 to 45 in good health and CMV-seronegative. CDR3s include the opening cysteine and the closing phenylalanine or tryptophan. The D gene is left open where the match is weak. Size tells how often a clone was seen (once, few, many) or the class of an expanded clone, and some rows leave it out.

abundance	j_gene	d_gene	v_gene	CDR3aa	CDR3nt
.	TRBJ2-5	TRBD1	TRBV5-4	CASSSGTDPKGTQYF	TGTGCCAGCAGCTCCGGGACAGACCCAAAAGGGACCCAGTACTTC
.	TRBJ1-1	.	TRBV28	CASKFSIYTEAFF	TGTGCCAGCAAATTTAGCATTTACACTGAAGCTTTCTTT
.	TRBJ2-7	.	TRBV30	CAWTQNSYEQYF	TGTGCCTGGACCCAGAACTCCTACGAGCAGTACTTC
.	TRBJ2-5	.	TRBV5-1	CASNSITTPWEQYF	TGCGCCAGCAATTCGATAACAACCCCCTGGGAGCAGTACTTC
few	TRBJ1-1	TRBD1	TRBV5-4	CASSHWDRGNTEAFF	TGTGCCAGCAGTCACTGGGACAGGGGGAACACTGAAGCTTTCTTT
.	TRBJ2-3	.	TRBV4-3	CASSPRRRGYTDTQYF	TGCGCCAGCAGCCCTCGTAGGCGGGGCTACACAGATACGCAGTATTTT
.	TRBJ2-1	.	TRBV28	CATTGGSSRRGEQFF	TGTGCCACCACGGGCGGTTCATCCCGAAGGGGGGAGCAGTTCTTC
.	TRBJ2-3	.	TRBV7-3	CASSLGWGGTDTQYF	TGTGCCAGCAGCTTAGGGTGGGGCGGCACAGATACGCAGTATTTT
.	TRBJ1-1	TRBD1	TRBV4-1	CASMETGGLTEAFF	TGCGCCAGCATGGAAACAGGGGGGTTAACTGAAGCTTTCTTT
.	TRBJ1-6	TRBD1	TRBV7-2	CASSSLTGGDSPLHF	TGTGCCAGCAGCTCTTTGACAGGGGGAGATTCACCCCTCCACTTT